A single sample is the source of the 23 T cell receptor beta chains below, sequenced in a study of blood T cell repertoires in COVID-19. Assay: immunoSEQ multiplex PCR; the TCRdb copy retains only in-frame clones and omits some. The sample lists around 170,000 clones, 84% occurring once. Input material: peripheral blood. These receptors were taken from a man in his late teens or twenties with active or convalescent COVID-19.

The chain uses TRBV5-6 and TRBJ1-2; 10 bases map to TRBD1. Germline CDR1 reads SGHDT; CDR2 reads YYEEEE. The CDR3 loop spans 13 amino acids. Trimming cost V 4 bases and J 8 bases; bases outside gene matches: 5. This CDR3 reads CASSTGQGTGYTF. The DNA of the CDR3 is TGTGCCAGCAGCACGGGACAGGGGACCGGCTACACCTTC. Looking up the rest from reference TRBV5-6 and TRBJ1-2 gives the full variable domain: DAGVTQSPTHLIKTRGQQVTLRCSPKSGHDTVSWYQQALGQGPQFIFQYYEEEERQRGNFPDRFSGHQFPNYSSELNVNALLLGDSALYLCASSTGQGTGYTFGSGTRLTVV.

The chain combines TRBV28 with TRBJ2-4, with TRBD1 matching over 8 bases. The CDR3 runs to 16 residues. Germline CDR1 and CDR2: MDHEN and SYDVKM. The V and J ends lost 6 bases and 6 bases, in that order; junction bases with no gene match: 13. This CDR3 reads CASSQTGASRGNIQYF. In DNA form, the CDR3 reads TGTGCCAGCAGCCAGACAGGGGCTTCCCGAGGAAACATTCAGTACTTC.

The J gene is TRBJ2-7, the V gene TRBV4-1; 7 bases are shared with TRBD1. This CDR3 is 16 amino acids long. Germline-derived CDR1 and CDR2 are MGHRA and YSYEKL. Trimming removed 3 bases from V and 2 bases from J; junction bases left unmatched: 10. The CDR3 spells CASSHILTGSTYEQYF. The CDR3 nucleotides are TGCGCCAGCAGCCATATACTGACAGGGTCGACCTACGAGCAGTACTTC.

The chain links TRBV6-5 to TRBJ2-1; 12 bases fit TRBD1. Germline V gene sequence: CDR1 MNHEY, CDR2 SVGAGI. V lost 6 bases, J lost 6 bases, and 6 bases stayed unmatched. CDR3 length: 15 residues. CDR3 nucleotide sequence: TGTGCCAGCAGCTCGGGACAGGGGGCTTTCAATGAGCAGTTCTTC. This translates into CASSSGQGAFNEQFF.

The CDR3 sequence: CASSESRGLGTQYF. For the CDR3, the DNA is TGTGCCAGCAGTGAATCCAGGGGGTTAGGTACGCAGTATTTT. J is TRBJ2-3 and V is TRBV2; 7 bases fit TRBD1. Germline CDR1 and CDR2: SNHLY and FYNNEI. Trimming at V came to 2 bases and at J to 8 bases, leaving 7 bases not matched to a gene. This CDR3 spans 14 amino acids.

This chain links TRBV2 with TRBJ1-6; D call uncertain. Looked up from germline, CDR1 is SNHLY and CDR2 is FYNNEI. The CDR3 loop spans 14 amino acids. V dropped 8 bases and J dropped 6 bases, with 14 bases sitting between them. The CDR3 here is CASLPGRANSPLHF. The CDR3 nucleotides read TGTGCCAGCTTACCCGGGAGAGCTAATTCACCCCTCCACTTT.

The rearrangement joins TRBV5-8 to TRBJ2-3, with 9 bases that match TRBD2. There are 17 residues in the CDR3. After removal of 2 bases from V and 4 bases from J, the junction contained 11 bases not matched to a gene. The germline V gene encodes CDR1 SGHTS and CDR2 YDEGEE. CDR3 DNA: TGTGCCAGCAGCTTCCTTGGGACTAGCCAAGGCTCAGATACGCAGTATTTT. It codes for CASSFLGTSQGSDTQYF.

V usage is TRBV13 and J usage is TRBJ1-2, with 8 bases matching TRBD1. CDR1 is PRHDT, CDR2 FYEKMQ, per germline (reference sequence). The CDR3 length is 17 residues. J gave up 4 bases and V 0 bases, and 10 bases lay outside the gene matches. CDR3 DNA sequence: TGTGCCAGCAGCTTAGGCAGACTGGACAGGGTATTCTATGGCTACACCTTC. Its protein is CASSLGRLDRVFYGYTF.

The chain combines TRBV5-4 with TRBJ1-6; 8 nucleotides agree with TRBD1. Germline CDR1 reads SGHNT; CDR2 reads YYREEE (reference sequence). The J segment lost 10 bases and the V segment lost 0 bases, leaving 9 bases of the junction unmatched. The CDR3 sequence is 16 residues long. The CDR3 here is CASSLVGTGGGSPLHF. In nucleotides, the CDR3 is TGTGCCAGCAGCTTGGTTGGGACAGGAGGAGGATCACCCCTCCACTTT.

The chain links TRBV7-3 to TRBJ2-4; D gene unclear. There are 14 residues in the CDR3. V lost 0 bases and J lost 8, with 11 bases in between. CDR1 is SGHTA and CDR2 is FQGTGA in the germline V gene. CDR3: CASSLTPVLDIQYF. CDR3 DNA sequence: TGTGCCAGCAGCTTAACGCCCGTCCTAGACATTCAGTACTTC. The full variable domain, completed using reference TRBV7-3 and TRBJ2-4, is GAGVSQTPSNKVTEKGKYVELRCDPISGHTALYWYRQSLGQGPEFLIYFQGTGAADDSGLPNDRFFAVRPEGSVSTLKIQRTERGDSAVYLCASSLTPVLDIQYFGAGTRLSVL.

The CDR3 DNA sequence: TGCACCAGCAGCCAAGTCGAGCGTAGCAATCAGCCCCAGCATTTT. It yields the protein CTSSQVERSNQPQHF. The chain carries TRBV1 and TRBJ1-5. TRBV1 counts as a pseudogene. The CDR3 consists of 15 residues.

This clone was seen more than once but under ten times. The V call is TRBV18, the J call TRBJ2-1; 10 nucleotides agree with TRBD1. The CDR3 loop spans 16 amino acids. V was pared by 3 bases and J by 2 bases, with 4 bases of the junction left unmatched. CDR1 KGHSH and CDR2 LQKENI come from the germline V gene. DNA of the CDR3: TGTGCCAGCTCACCGGGGACAGGGGTTACCTACAATGAGCAGTTCTTC. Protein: CASSPGTGVTYNEQFF.

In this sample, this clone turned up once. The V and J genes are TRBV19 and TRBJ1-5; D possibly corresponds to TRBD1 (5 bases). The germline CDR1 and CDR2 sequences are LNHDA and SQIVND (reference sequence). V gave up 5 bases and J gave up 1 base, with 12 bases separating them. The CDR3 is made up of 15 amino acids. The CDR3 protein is CASSATVRSNQPQHF. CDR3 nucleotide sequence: TGTGCCAGTAGTGCGACAGTACGGAGCAATCAGCCCCAGCATTTT.

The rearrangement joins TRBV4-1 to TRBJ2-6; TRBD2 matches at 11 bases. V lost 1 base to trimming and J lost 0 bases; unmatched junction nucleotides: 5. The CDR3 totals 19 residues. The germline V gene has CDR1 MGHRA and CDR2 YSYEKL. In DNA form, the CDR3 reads TGCGCCAGCAGCCAAGTGGGACTAGCGGACCTCTCTGGGGCCAACGTCCTGACTTTC. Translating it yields CASSQVGLADLSGANVLTF.

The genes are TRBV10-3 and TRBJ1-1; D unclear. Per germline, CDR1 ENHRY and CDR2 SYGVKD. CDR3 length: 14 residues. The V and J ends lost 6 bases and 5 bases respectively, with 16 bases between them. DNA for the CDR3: TGTGCCATCAGGGCGTGGGGAGATGAGACTGAAGCTTTCTTT. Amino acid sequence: CAIRAWGDETEAFF.

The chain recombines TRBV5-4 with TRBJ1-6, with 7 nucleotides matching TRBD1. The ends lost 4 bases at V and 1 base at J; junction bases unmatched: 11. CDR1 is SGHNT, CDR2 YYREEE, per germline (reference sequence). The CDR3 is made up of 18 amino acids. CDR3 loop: CASSNPARGSSYNSPLHF. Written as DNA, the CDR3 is TGTGCCAGCAGCAACCCGGCCAGGGGGAGTTCCTATAATTCACCCCTCCACTTT.

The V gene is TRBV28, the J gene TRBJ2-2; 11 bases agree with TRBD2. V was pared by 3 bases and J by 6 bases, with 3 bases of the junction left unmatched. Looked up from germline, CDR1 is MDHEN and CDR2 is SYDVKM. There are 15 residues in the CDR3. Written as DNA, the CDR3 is TGTGCCAGCAGTTTCGGGGGACTAGCGGCCGGGGAGCTGTTTTTT. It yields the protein CASSFGGLAAGELFF.

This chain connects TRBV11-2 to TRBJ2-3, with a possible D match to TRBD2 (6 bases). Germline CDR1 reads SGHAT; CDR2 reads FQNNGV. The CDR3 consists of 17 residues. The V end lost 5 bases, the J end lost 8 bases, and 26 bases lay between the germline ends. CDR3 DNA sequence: TGTGCCAGCAGCACCACGACCGGGAACCCCGGGAGCGGTACGCAGTATTTT. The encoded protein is CASSTTTGNPGSGTQYF.

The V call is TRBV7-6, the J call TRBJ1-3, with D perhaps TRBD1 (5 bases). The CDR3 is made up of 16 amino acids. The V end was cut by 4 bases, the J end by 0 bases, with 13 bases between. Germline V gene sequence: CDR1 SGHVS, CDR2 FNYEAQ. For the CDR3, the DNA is TGTGCCAGCAGCTCCCCGGGGGAGGACTCTGGAAACACCATATATTTT. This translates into CASSSPGEDSGNTIYF.

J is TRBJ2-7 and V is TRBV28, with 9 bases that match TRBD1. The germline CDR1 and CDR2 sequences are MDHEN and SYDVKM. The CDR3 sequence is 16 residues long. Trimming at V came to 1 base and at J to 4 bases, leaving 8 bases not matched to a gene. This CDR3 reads CASSLLRLGTGYEQYF. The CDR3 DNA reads TGTGCCAGCAGTTTATTGAGGCTTGGGACAGGGTACGAGCAGTACTTC.

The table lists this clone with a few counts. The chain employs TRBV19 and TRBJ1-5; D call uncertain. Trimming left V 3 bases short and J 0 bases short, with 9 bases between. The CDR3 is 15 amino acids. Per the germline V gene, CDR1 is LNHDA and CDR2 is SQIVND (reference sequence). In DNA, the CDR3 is TGTGCCAGTAGTATCGGGGTTTATAGCAATCAGCCCCAGCATTTT. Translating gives CASSIGVYSNQPQHF.

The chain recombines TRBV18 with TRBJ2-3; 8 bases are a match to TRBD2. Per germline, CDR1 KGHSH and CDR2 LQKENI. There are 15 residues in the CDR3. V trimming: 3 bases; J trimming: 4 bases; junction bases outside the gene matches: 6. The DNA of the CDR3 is TGTGCCAGCTCACCTGGCGGGGGGCTGGCAGATACGCAGTATTTT. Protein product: CASSPGGGLADTQYF.

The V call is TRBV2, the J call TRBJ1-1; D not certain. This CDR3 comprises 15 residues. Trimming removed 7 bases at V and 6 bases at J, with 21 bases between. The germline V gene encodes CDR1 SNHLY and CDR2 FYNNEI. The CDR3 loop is CASKVRGNDHAEAFF. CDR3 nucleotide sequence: TGTGCCAGCAAAGTACGGGGAAATGACCACGCTGAAGCTTTCTTT.